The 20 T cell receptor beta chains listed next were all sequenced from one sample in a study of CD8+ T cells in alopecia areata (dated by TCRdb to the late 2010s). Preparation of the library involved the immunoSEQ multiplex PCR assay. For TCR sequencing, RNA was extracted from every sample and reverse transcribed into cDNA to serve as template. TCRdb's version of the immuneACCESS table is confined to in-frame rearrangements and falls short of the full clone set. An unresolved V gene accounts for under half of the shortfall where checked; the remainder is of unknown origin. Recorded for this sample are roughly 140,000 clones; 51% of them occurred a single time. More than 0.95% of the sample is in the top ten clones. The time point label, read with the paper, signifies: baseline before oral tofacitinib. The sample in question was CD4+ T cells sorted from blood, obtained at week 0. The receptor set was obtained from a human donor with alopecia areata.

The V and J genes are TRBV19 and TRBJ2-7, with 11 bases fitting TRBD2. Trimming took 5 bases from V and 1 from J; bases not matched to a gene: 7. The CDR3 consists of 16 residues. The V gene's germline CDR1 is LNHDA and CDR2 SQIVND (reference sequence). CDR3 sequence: CASSPKLAGVSYEQYF. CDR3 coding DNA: TGTGCCAGTAGTCCGAAACTAGCGGGAGTTTCCTACGAGCAGTACTTC.

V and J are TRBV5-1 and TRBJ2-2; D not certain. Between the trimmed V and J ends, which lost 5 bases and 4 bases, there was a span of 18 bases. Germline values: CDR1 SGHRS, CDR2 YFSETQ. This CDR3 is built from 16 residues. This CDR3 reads CASSLVGASLTGELFF. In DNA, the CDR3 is TGCGCCAGCAGTCTTGTCGGAGCGTCGCTCACCGGGGAGCTGTTTTTT.

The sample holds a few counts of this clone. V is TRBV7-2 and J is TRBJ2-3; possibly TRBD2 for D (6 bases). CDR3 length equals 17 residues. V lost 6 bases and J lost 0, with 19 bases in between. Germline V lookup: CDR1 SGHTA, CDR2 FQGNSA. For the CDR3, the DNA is TGTGCCAGCAGGTATAGAGGAGGGCAGACTAGCACAGATACGCAGTATTTT. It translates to CASRYRGGQTSTDTQYF.

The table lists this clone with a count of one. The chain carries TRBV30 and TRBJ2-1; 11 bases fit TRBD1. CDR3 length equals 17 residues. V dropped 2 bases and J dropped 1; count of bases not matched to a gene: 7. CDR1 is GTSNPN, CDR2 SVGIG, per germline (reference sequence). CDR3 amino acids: CAWSWSDRGLSYNEQFF. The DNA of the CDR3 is TGTGCCTGGAGTTGGTCGGACAGGGGGCTTTCCTACAATGAGCAGTTCTTC.

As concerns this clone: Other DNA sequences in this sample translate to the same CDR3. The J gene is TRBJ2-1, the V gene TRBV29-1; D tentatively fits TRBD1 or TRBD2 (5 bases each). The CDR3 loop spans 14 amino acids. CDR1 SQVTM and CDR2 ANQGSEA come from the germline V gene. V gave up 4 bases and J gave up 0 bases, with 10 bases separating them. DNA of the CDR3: TGCAGCGTTGTTGTCGGGACCTCCTACAATGAGCAGTTCTTC. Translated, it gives CSVVVGTSYNEQFF.

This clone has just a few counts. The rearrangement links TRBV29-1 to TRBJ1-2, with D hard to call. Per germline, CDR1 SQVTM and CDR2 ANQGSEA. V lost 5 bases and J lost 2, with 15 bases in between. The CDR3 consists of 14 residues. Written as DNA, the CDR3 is TGCAGCGTTCTTCTAACGGCAGCAAACTATGGCTACACCTTC. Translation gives CSVLLTAANYGYTF.

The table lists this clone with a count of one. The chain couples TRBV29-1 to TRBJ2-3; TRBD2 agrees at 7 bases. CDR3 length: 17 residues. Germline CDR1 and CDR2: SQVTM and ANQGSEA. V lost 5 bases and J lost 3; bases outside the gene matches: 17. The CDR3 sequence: CSVFDVSSGVRTDTQYF. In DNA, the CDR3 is TGCAGCGTTTTCGACGTTTCTAGCGGAGTAAGGACAGATACGCAGTATTTT.

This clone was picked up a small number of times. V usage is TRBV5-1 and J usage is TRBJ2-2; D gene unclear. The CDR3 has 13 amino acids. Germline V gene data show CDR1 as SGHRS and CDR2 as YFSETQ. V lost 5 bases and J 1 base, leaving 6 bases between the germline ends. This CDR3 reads CASRIGNTGELFF. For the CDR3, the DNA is TGCGCCAGCAGGATCGGGAACACCGGGGAGCTGTTTTTT.

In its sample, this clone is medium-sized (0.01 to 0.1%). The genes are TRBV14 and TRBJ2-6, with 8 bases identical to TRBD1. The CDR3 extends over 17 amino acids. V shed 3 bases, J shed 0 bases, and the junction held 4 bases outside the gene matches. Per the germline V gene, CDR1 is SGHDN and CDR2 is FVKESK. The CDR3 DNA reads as TGTGCCAGCAGCCATGGACAGGGCCGCTCTGGGGCCAACGTCCTGACTTTC. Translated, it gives CASSHGQGRSGANVLTF.

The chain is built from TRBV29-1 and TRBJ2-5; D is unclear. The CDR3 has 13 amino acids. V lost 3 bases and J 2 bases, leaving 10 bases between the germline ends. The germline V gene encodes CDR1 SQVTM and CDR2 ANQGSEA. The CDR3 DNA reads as TGCAGCGTTGAGGTAACTCGACAAGAGACCCAGTACTTC. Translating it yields CSVEVTRQETQYF.

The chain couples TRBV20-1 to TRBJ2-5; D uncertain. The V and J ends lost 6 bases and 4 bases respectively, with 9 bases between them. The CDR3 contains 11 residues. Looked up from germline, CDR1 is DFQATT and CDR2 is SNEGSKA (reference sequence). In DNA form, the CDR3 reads TGCAGTGCACTAAGGAGAGAGACCCAGTACTTC. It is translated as CSALRRETQYF.

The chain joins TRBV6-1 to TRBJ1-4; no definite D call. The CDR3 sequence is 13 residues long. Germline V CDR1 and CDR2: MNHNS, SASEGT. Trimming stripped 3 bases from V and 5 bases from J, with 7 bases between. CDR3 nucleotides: TGTGCCAGCAGTGACCGTTGGAATGAAAAACTGTTTTTT. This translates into CASSDRWNEKLFF.

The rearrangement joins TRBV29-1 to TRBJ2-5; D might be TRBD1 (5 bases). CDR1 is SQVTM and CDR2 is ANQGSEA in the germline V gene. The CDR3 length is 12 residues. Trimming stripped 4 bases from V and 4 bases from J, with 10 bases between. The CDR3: CSVGQSVETQYF. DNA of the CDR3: TGCAGCGTTGGACAGAGTGTAGAGACCCAGTACTTC.

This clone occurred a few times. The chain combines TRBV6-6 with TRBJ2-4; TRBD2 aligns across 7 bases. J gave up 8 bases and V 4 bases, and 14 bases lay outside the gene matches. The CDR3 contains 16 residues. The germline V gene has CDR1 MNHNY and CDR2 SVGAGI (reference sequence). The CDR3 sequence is CASSFTSALASDIQYF. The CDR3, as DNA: TGTGCCAGCAGTTTCACTAGCGCTTTAGCCTCTGACATTCAGTACTTC.

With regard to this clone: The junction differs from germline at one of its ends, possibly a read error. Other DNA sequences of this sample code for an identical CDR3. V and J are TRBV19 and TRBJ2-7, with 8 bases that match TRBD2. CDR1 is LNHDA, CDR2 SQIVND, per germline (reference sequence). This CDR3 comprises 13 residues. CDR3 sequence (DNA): TGTGCCAGTAGAATAGCGGGAAGGTACGAGCAGTACTTC. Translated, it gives CASRIAGRYEQYF.

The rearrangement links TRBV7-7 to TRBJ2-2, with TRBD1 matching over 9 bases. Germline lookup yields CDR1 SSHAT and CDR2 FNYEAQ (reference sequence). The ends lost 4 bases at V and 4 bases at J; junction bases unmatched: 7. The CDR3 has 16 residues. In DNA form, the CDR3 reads TGTGCCAGCAGCTCCTCACAGGGGGCGAGCACCGGGGAGCTGTTTTTT. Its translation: CASSSSQGASTGELFF.

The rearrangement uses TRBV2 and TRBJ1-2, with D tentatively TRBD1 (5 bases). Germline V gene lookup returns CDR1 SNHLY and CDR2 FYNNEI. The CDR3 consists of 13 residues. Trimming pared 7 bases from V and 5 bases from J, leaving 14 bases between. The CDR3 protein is CASTLRGGYGYTF. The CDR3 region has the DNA TGTGCCAGCACCCTACGGGGGGGGTATGGCTACACCTTC.

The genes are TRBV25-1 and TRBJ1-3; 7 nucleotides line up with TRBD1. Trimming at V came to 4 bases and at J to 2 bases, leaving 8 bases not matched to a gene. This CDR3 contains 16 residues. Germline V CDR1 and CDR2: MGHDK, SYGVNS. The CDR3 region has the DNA TGTGCCAGCAGTGGGATGAGGGGGCGGCCTGGAAACACCATATATTTT. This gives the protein CASSGMRGRPGNTIYF.

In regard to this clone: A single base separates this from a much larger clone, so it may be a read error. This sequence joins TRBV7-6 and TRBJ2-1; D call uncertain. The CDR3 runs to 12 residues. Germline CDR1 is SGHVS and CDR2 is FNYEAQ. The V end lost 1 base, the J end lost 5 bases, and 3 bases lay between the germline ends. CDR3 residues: CASSLVNNEQFF. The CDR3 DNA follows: TGTGCCAGCAGCTTAGTGAACAATGAGCAGTTCTTC.

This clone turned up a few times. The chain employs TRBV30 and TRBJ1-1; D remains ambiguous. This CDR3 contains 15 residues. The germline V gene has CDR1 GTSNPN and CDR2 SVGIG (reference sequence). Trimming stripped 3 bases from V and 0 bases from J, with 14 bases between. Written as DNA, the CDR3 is TGTGCCTGGAGGATCTCGGGTGTAATGAACACTGAAGCTTTCTTT. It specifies CAWRISGVMNTEAFF.